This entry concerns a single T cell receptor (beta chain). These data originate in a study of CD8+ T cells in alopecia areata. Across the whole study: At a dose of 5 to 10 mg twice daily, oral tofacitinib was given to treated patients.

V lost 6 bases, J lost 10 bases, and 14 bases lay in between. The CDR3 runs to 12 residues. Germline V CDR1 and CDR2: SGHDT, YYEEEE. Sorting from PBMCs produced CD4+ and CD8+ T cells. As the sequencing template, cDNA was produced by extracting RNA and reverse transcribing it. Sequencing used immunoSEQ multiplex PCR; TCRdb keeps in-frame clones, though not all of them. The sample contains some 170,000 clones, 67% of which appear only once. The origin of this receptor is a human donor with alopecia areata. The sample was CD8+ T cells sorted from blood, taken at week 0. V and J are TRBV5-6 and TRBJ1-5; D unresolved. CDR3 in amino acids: CASTLGSGPQHF. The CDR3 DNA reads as TGTGCCAGCACCCTGGGGTCAGGTCCCCAGCATTTT. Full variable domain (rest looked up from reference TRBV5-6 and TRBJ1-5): DAGVTQSPTHLIKTRGQQVTLRCSPKSGHDTVSWYQQALGQGPQFIFQYYEEEERQRGNFPDRFSGHQFPNYSSELNVNALLLGDSALYLCASTLGSGPQHFGDGTRLSIL.